Below, 16 T cell receptor beta chains from the same sample are listed, as sequenced in a study of blood T cell repertoires in COVID-19. Measured with immunoSEQ multiplex PCR; TCRdb has only the in-frame clones, and not every one. Of 310,000 or so clones listed, 83% are singletons. The sequencing sample was made of peripheral blood. These receptors originate from a woman between 45 and 65 years old with acute or convalescent COVID-19.

This chain joins TRBV6-2 or TRBV6-3 and TRBJ2-1; the match to TRBD2 covers 7 bases. Trimming removed 5 bases from V and 3 bases from J; junction bases left unmatched: 7. CDR1 and CDR2 from the germline V gene are MNHEY and SVGEGT. The CDR3 totals 15 residues. CDR3 sequence reads: CASSLERDYYNEQFF. The CDR3 DNA sequence: TGTGCCAGCAGTCTTGAGCGGGATTACTACAATGAGCAGTTCTTC.

The rearrangement joins TRBV2 to TRBJ1-5; TRBD1 aligns across 12 bases. The CDR3 is 17 amino acids. Germline V CDR1 and CDR2: SNHLY, FYNNEI. The ends lost 7 bases at V and 0 bases at J; junction bases unmatched: 7. The CDR3 reads CASNRDRGPGSNQPQHF. As DNA, the CDR3 is TGTGCCAGCAACCGGGACAGGGGGCCGGGTAGCAATCAGCCCCAGCATTTT.

The rearrangement uses TRBV29-1 and TRBJ2-3, with 7 bases matching TRBD1. This CDR3 is built from 11 residues. CDR1 is SQVTM, CDR2 ANQGSEA, per germline. The CDR3 region is CRGQFADTQYF. DNA for the CDR3: TGCAGGGGACAGTTTGCGGATACGCAGTATTTT.

This rearrangement joins TRBV4-1 to TRBJ2-2; the match to TRBD1 covers 7 bases. This CDR3 has 18 residues. J lost 0 bases, V lost 4 bases, and 11 bases had no gene match. Per germline, CDR1 MGHRA and CDR2 YSYEKL. In DNA form, the CDR3 reads TGCGCCAGCAGCCGGCCGGGACAGTTTTTCTCGAACACCGGGGAGCTGTTTTTT. Translating it yields CASSRPGQFFSNTGELFF.

This clone was found a few times. The chain couples TRBV18 to TRBJ1-4, with 9 bases fitting TRBD1. Germline V gene sequence: CDR1 KGHSH, CDR2 LQKENI. After removal of 3 bases from V and 7 bases from J, the junction contained 6 bases not matched to a gene. The CDR3 extends over 15 amino acids. CDR3 bases: TGTGCCAGCTCACCGGAGGCGGACAGGGGTGAAAAACTGTTTTTT. Protein: CASSPEADRGEKLFF.

The chain employs TRBV5-1 and TRBJ2-1; the match to TRBD2 covers 7 bases. Unmatched junction bases numbered 10, after V lost 4 bases and J lost 3 bases. The CDR3 spans 16 residues. Germline-derived CDR1 and CDR2 are SGHRS and YFSETQ. For the CDR3, the DNA is TGCGCCAGCAGCCCCGACGGGAGGCCGGACTACAATGAGCAGTTCTTC. Amino acid sequence: CASSPDGRPDYNEQFF.

The rearrangement uses TRBV7-2 and TRBJ2-3; D is ambiguous. Germline CDR1 and CDR2: SGHTA and FQGNSA. The CDR3 extends over 14 amino acids. Trimming took 0 bases from V and 3 from J, leaving 7 bases between them. CDR3 DNA: TGTGCCAGCAGCTTAGCGTATCTTACAGATACGCAGTATTTT. Its protein product is CASSLAYLTDTQYF.

V gene TRBV7-3 combines with J gene TRBJ1-1; TRBD1 might be the D (6 bases). There are 14 residues in the CDR3. Germline CDR1 SGHTA, CDR2 FQGTGA. Trimming took 3 bases from V and 0 from J, leaving 8 bases between them. CDR3 nucleotide sequence: TGTGCCAGCAGCTTGGACAGCATGAACACTGAAGCTTTCTTT. Protein sequence: CASSLDSMNTEAFF.

The chain has TRBV6-5 and TRBJ2-7, with D perhaps matching TRBD2 (6 bases). Germline V gives CDR1 MNHEY, CDR2 SVGAGI. This CDR3 is built from 14 residues. Trimming removed 5 bases at V and 2 bases at J, with 13 bases between. The CDR3 DNA reads TGTGCCAGCAGTCCCGTGGGACTGGCCTACGAGCAGTACTTC. Translation gives CASSPVGLAYEQYF.

The chain combines TRBV21-1 with TRBJ1-1; the DNA was not compared with TRBD1, the D call given in the table. TRBV21-1 is a documented pseudogene. The CDR3 is 16 residues long. Here the CDR3 reads CASSKEPGQPNTEAFF. Here the CDR3 DNA reads TGTGCCAGCAGCAAAGAACCGGGACAGCCGAACACTGAAGCTTTCTTT.

The CDR3 nucleotides are TGTGCCAGCAGCTTAGTAGGTCCAGGGATGCATGAGCAGTTCTTC. It yields the protein CASSLVGPGMHEQFF. This chain uses TRBV7-9 with TRBJ2-1; D might be TRBD1 (5 bases). Germline-derived CDR1 and CDR2 are SEHNR and FQNEAQ (reference sequence). V was cut by 1 base and J by 8 bases, with 15 bases left in between. The CDR3 runs to 15 residues.

The V and J genes are TRBV7-3 and TRBJ1-6, with TRBD1 matching over 10 bases. Trimming removed 4 bases from V and 8 bases from J; junction bases left unmatched: 5. The V gene's germline CDR1 is SGHTA and CDR2 FQGTGA. The CDR3 covers 15 residues. Here the CDR3 DNA reads TGTGCCAGCAGCTCTTCGACAGGGGGCGATTCACCCCTCCACTTT. Its translation: CASSSSTGGDSPLHF.

Only a few counts were recorded for this clone. This sequence joins TRBV19 and TRBJ1-5, with D perhaps TRBD1 (6 bases). Germline CDR1 is LNHDA and CDR2 is SQIVND (reference sequence). V lost 0 bases, J lost 4 bases, and 10 bases lay in between. The CDR3 has 15 residues. Here the CDR3 reads CASSIESTGNQPQHF. CDR3 coding DNA: TGTGCCAGTAGTATAGAAAGCACAGGGAATCAGCCCCAGCATTTT.

The V call is TRBV10-3, the J call TRBJ2-7, with D unresolved. This CDR3 contains 13 residues. Trimming shortened V by 0 bases and J by 2 bases, and 5 bases separated the two germline ends. The germline V gene encodes CDR1 ENHRY and CDR2 SYGVKD. The CDR3 region has the DNA TGTGCCATCAGTGAGTCCCGGGCCTACGAGCAGTACGTC. It translates to CAISESRAYEQYV.

In this sample, this clone turned up a few times. V is TRBV2 and J is TRBJ1-2, with 7 bases identical to TRBD1. This CDR3 contains 14 residues. V dropped 1 base and J dropped 4; count of bases not matched to a gene: 3. The germline V gene encodes CDR1 SNHLY and CDR2 FYNNEI. CDR3 residues: CASSEGTGGYGYTF. The CDR3 DNA follows: TGTGCCAGCAGTGAAGGGACAGGAGGCTATGGCTACACCTTC.

This rearrangement joins TRBV19 to TRBJ2-7; 12 bases line up with TRBD2. Looked up from germline, CDR1 is LNHDA and CDR2 is SQIVND (reference sequence). With V trimmed by 1 base and J by 7 bases, 8 bases remained unmatched. The CDR3 runs to 16 residues. The CDR3 loop reads CASSIGALAGGWEQYF. The CDR3 nucleotides are TGTGCCAGTAGTATAGGGGCACTAGCGGGAGGATGGGAGCAGTACTTC.